Following are 24 T cell receptor beta chains from one sample sequenced in a study of shared clonotypes between healthy human individuals. Naivety among CD8 cells was defined by CD45RO negativity and positive CCR7 selection, thereby excluding terminally differentiated effector memory CD45RA+ cells. Produced via immunoSEQ multiplex PCR; TCRdb's table is partial and in-frame only. The data contain hundreds of thousands of clones, around 92% of them seen just once; the ten biggest clones take up nearly 25%. Sequences were obtained from naive CD8+ T cells sorted from blood. Source of these receptors: a man aged 25-45 years in good health.

This clone was seen a handful of times. The gene calls are TRBV21-1 and TRBJ1-2. TRBV21-1 is noted as a pseudogene. The CDR3 is 15 residues long. CDR3 protein: CASSNCPGLYYGYTF. The CDR3 coding sequence is TGTGCCAGCAGCAATTGTCCGGGTCTCTACTATGGCTACACCTTC.

Concerning this clone: Germline is not matched at one junction end, which may reflect a read error. V gene TRBV25-1 combines with J gene TRBJ1-2, with D tentatively TRBD1 (5 bases). Germline CDR1 is MGHDK and CDR2 is SYGVNS. There are 14 residues in the CDR3. The CDR3 loop is CASSVSGVNYDYTF. In DNA, the CDR3 is TGTGCCAGCAGTGTATCGGGGGTTAACTATGACTACACCTTC.

The V call is TRBV5-1, the J call TRBJ2-6; D is uncertain. Germline V gene data show CDR1 as SGHRS and CDR2 as YFSETQ. This CDR3 spans 13 amino acids. Trimming shortened V by 5 bases and J by 2 bases, and 5 bases separated the two germline ends. The CDR3 protein is CASRKTGANVLTF. CDR3 sequence (DNA): TGCGCCAGCAGAAAGACTGGGGCCAACGTCCTGACTTTC.

The chain has TRBV27 and TRBJ2-3; maybe TRBD1 (6 bases). Trimming shortened V by 4 bases and J by 0 bases, and 11 bases separated the two germline ends. CDR3 length: 15 amino acids. Germline assignment: CDR1 MNHEY and CDR2 SMNVEV (reference sequence). The CDR3 spells CASSSRTASTDTQYF. The CDR3 nucleotides are TGTGCCAGCAGTTCCCGGACAGCTAGCACAGATACGCAGTATTTT.

This chain uses TRBV5-4 with TRBJ2-1, with no clear D. The CDR3 has 14 residues. Deletions cut 3 bases from V and 3 bases from J, with 10 bases between. Germline loops: CDR1 SGHNT, CDR2 YYREEE (reference sequence). In nucleotides, the CDR3 is TGTGCCAGCAGCTCTGCGGAGAACTACAATGAGCAGTTCTTC. Encoded protein: CASSSAENYNEQFF.

This chain joins TRBV7-9 and TRBJ2-7; D is perhaps TRBD2 (5 bases). V gave up 3 bases and J gave up 4 bases, with 13 bases separating them. The germline gives CDR1 SEHNR, CDR2 FQNEAQ (reference sequence). This CDR3 contains 14 residues. The CDR3 reads CASSFEGGLYEQYF. CDR3 DNA sequence: TGTGCCAGCAGCTTCGAGGGTGGCTTATACGAGCAGTACTTC.

The gene calls are TRBV7-9 and TRBJ2-5; D uncertain. CDR3 length equals 14 residues. CDR1 and CDR2 (germline): SEHNR, FQNEAQ (reference sequence). Trimming removed 0 bases at V and 2 bases at J, with 7 bases between. In nucleotides, the CDR3 is TGTGCCAGCAGCTTAGCCCAAAATCAAGAGACCCAGTACTTC. Protein: CASSLAQNQETQYF. The full variable domain, with the rest looked up from reference TRBV7-9 and TRBJ2-5, is DTGVSQNPRHKITKRGQNVTFRCDPISEHNRLYWYRQTLGQGPEFLTYFQNEAQLEKSRLLSDRFSAERPKGSFSTLEIQRTEQGDSAMYLCASSLAQNQETQYFGPGTRLLVL.

This clone was seen just once. This chain connects TRBV28 to TRBJ2-1, with 9 positions matching TRBD2. CDR1 MDHEN and CDR2 SYDVKM come from the germline V gene. The CDR3 loop spans 15 amino acids. Losses at the gene ends were 3 bases for V and 5 bases for J; bases not matched to a gene: 5. This chain's CDR3 is CASSFLREGHNEQFF. The CDR3 nucleotides are TGTGCCAGCAGTTTTTTGCGGGAGGGGCACAATGAGCAGTTCTTC.

This chain uses TRBV11-3 with TRBJ2-1; 9 nucleotides align to TRBD1. CDR3 length equals 15 residues. The germline V gene encodes CDR1 SGHNT and CDR2 YENEEA. The V and J ends lost 4 bases and 9 bases, in that order; junction bases with no gene match: 10. DNA for the CDR3: TGTGCCAGCAGCTCCCGGGACAGGGCTAACAGTGAGCAGTTCTTC. Its protein is CASSSRDRANSEQFF.

The chain recombines TRBV15 with TRBJ2-1, with 13 bases fitting TRBD2. V shed 5 bases, J shed 4 bases, and the junction held 8 bases outside the gene matches. The CDR3 covers 17 residues. Germline CDR1 is LNHNV and CDR2 is YYDKDF (reference sequence). DNA of the CDR3: TGTGCCACCAGCGGTGGACTAGCGGGAGTGAGGTACAATGAGCAGTTCTTC. It yields the protein CATSGGLAGVRYNEQFF.

The V call is TRBV7-9, the J call TRBJ1-1; D uncertain. CDR3 length: 16 residues. Per germline, CDR1 SEHNR and CDR2 FQNEAQ (reference sequence). The germline V and J ends were trimmed by 0 bases and 0 bases, with 11 bases remaining between them. The CDR3 protein is CASSLATHGMNTEAFF. The DNA for the CDR3 is TGTGCCAGCAGCTTAGCGACCCACGGGATGAACACTGAAGCTTTCTTT.

V usage is TRBV28 and J usage is TRBJ2-1; 12 bases match TRBD2. The germline V gene has CDR1 MDHEN and CDR2 SYDVKM. V dropped 5 bases and J dropped 0; count of bases not matched to a gene: 17. CDR3 length: 21 residues. The CDR3 sequence is CASSVGAEGLAGPSSYNEQFF. CDR3 bases: TGTGCCAGCAGTGTGGGTGCTGAGGGACTAGCGGGCCCAAGCTCCTACAATGAGCAGTTCTTC.

For this clone: Other DNA sequences in this specimen translate into the identical CDR3. This chain links TRBV7-3 with TRBJ1-1, with no clear D. The CDR3 is 14 residues long. The V end lost 1 base, the J end lost 0 bases, and 6 bases lay between the germline ends. Per germline, CDR1 SGHTA and CDR2 FQGTGA. CDR3 coding DNA: TGTGCCAGCAGCTTAAAGGGTATGAACACTGAAGCTTTCTTT. Encoded protein: CASSLKGMNTEAFF.

For the CDR3, the DNA is TGTGCCAGCAGTGTTGGGGTTGTCTACGAGCAGTACTTC. Translated: CASSVGVVYEQYF. The chain employs TRBV6-1 and TRBJ2-7; D unclear. Germline-derived CDR1 and CDR2 are MNHNS and SASEGT. The CDR3 has 13 residues. V was pared by 4 bases and J by 3 bases, with 10 bases between.

The chain employs TRBV11-2 and TRBJ2-1; the D gene is possibly TRBD2 (6 bases). Germline V lookup: CDR1 SGHAT, CDR2 FQNNGV. The CDR3 loop spans 16 amino acids. V shed 4 bases and J shed 2 bases, with 15 bases lying between them. DNA for the CDR3: TGTGCCAGCAGCTACAATCGGGAGTTCGCCTACAATGAGCAGTTCTTC. Translated: CASSYNREFAYNEQFF.

The genes are TRBV29-1 and TRBJ2-2; TRBD1 matches 7 bases. This CDR3 has 15 amino acids. The V gene's germline CDR1 is SQVTM and CDR2 ANQGSEA. J was trimmed by 4 bases and V by 0 bases; bases with no gene match: 5. The CDR3 bases are TGCAGCGTTGAAGATTCACAGGGGATCACCGGGGAGCTGTTTTTT. This codes for CSVEDSQGITGELFF.

The V gene is TRBV2, the J gene TRBJ2-5, with 8 bases aligning to TRBD2. This CDR3 contains 14 residues. The trim removed 7 bases at V and 4 bases at J, leaving 8 bases unmatched. CDR1 SNHLY and CDR2 FYNNEI come from the germline V gene. The CDR3 DNA is TGTGCCAGCATCTCGGCGGCGGGAGGAGAGACCCAGTACTTC. Its protein product is CASISAAGGETQYF.

This clone was picked up one time. This chain connects TRBV7-9 to TRBJ2-2; no firm D call. This CDR3 has 19 amino acids. CDR1 is SEHNR and CDR2 is FQNEAQ in the germline V gene (reference sequence). V lost 1 base and J 5 bases, leaving 23 bases between the germline ends. The CDR3: CASSLDRLTIGVLTGELFF. The DNA for the CDR3 is TGTGCCAGCAGCTTAGATCGTCTGACCATTGGGGTTTTAACCGGGGAGCTGTTTTTT. The full variable domain, its missing parts supplied by reference TRBV7-9 and TRBJ2-2, is DTGVSQNPRHKITKRGQNVTFRCDPISEHNRLYWYRQTLGQGPEFLTYFQNEAQLEKSRLLSDRFSAERPKGSFSTLEIQRTEQGDSAMYLCASSLDRLTIGVLTGELFFGEGSRLTVL.

This clone appeared once. This rearrangement joins TRBV7-7 to TRBJ2-7; 10 bases line up with TRBD2. Unmatched junction bases numbered 9, after V lost 2 bases and J lost 5 bases. The CDR3 has 16 amino acids. CDR1 and CDR2 from the germline V gene are SSHAT and FNYEAQ (reference sequence). The CDR3 region has the DNA TGTGCCAGCAGCTTAACCTCTAGCGGGAGTTTGCACGAGCAGTACTTC. This translates into CASSLTSSGSLHEQYF.

The V and J genes are TRBV9 and TRBJ2-1; TRBD1 agrees at 10 bases. The trim removed 3 bases at V and 8 bases at J, leaving 20 bases unmatched. The CDR3 consists of 19 residues. Germline V lookup: CDR1 SGDLS, CDR2 YYNGEE. The CDR3 loop reads CASSADRGGKTLAKHEQFF. The CDR3 nucleotides read TGTGCCAGCAGCGCGGACAGGGGGGGGAAGACCCTGGCCAAACATGAGCAGTTCTTC.

The chain carries TRBV6-6 and TRBJ1-3; the D is unclear. The CDR3 spans 15 residues. CDR1 and CDR2 (germline): MNHNY, SVGAGI (reference sequence). Trimming shortened V by 1 base and J by 3 bases, and 10 bases separated the two germline ends. CDR3 DNA: TGTGCCAGCAGTTACTTGGGAGTTGGTGGAAACACCATATATTTT. It codes for CASSYLGVGGNTIYF.

The V call is TRBV11-2, the J call TRBJ2-5; TRBD2 matches at 9 bases. V was clipped by 5 bases and J by 0 bases; unmatched bases: 10. CDR1 is SGHAT, CDR2 FQNNGV, per germline. The length of the CDR3 is 17 residues. The CDR3 DNA reads as TGTGCCAGCAGCCCGGGACTAGCCCAACTACACCAAGAGACCCAGTACTTC. This codes for CASSPGLAQLHQETQYF. Combining the CDR3 with reference TRBV11-2 and TRBJ2-5 gives the whole variable domain EAGVAQSPRYKIIEKRQSVAFWCNPISGHATLYWYQQILGQGPKLLIQFQNNGVVDDSQLPKDRFSAERLKGVDSTLKIQPAKLEDSAVYLCASSPGLAQLHQETQYFGPGTRLLVL.

In DNA form, the CDR3 reads TGTGCCAGCAGCGCATCGGGACTCCCAAATGAGCAGTTCTTC. Translation: CASSASGLPNEQFF. The chain is built from TRBV9 and TRBJ2-1; D is perhaps TRBD2 (6 bases). Trimming took off 3 bases at V and 7 bases at J, with 14 bases between the two ends. Germline V CDR1 and CDR2: SGDLS, YYNGEE. The CDR3 is 14 amino acids.

V is TRBV7-9 and J is TRBJ2-1; D not resolved. The ends were cut back, 3 bases at V and 5 bases at J, with 8 bases in the middle. This CDR3 comprises 13 residues. The germline V gene encodes CDR1 SEHNR and CDR2 FQNEAQ (reference sequence). The CDR3 nucleotides read TGTGCCAGCAGCTTCACCCTTAACAATGAGCAGTTCTTC. The encoded protein is CASSFTLNNEQFF.